This TCR beta chain stems from a study of control samples from healthy donors and cancer patients. Between the trimmed V and J ends, which lost 3 bases and 1 base, there was a span of 6 bases. Germline V gene lookup returns CDR1 DFQATT and CDR2 SNEGSKA (reference sequence). This CDR3 is 12 amino acids long. The assay was immunoSEQ multiplex PCR, and TCRdb's table has in-frame clones only and misses some. The top ten hold 7.8% of the sample, which has approximately 110,000 clones, about 89% seen once. The source material was blood. This TCR was sampled from a woman younger than 35 in good health. The chain carries TRBV20-1 and TRBJ1-1, with D unclear. In nucleotides, the CDR3 is TGCAGTGCTAGTCGTAGGAACACTGAAGCTTTCTTT. As protein: CSASRRNTEAFF.